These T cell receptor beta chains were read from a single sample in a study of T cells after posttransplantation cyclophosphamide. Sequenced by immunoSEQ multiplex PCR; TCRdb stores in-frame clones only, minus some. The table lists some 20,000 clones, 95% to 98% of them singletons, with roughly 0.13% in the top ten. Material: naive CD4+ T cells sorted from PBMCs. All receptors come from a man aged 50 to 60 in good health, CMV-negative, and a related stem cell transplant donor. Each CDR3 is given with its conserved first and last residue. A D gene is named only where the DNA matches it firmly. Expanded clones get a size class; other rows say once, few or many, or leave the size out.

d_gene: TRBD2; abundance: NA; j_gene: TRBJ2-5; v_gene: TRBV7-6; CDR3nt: TGTGCCAGCAGCTTAGAACGGCCTAGCGGACAAGAGACCCAGTACTTC; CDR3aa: CASSLERPSGQETQYF
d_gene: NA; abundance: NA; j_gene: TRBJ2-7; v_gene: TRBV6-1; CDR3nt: TGTGCCAGCAGTGAAAGGGGGTTATCCTACGAGCAGTACTTC; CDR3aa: CASSERGLSYEQYF
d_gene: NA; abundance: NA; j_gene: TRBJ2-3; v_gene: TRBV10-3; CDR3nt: TGTGCCATCAGTGAGACCACAACAGATACGCAGTATTTT; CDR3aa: CAISETTTDTQYF
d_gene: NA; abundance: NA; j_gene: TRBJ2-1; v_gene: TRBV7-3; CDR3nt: TGTGCCAGCAGCTTAAACTTTAACGAGCAGTTCTTC; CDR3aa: CASSLNFNEQFF
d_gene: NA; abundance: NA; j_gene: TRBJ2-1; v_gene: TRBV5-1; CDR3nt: TGCGCCAGCAGCTTCGACTACTACAATGAGCAGTTCTTC; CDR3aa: CASSFDYYNEQFF
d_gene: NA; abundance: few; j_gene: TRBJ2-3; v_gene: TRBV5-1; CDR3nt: TGCGCCAGCAGCTCAGCAGATACGCAGTATTTT; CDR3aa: CASSSADTQYF
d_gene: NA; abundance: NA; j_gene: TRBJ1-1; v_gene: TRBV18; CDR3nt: TGTGCCAGCTCCCAGGGAATGAACACTGAAGCTTTCTTT; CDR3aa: CASSQGMNTEAFF
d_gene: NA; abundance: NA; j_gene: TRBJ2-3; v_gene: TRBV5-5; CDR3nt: TGTGCCAGCAGCTTGGCCTTTCGAAGAGTCAGGGGAGTTAGCACAGATACGCAGTATTTT; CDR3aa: CASSLAFRRVRGVSTDTQYF
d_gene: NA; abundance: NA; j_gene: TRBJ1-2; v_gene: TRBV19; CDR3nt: TGTGCCAGTAGTACCCAGGGGTGGCGTGGCTACACCTTC; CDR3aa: CASSTQGWRGYTF
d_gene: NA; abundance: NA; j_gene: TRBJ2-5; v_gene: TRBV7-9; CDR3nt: TGTGCCAGCAGCCGACGGGTTAGGCAAGAGACCCAGTACTTC; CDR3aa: CASSRRVRQETQYF
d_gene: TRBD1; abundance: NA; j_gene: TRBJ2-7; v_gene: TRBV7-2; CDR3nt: TGTGCCAGCAGCTTAGTAGACAGGGGAGCCTACGAGCAGTACTTC; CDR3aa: CASSLVDRGAYEQYF
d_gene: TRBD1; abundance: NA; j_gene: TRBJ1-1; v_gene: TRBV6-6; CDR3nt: TGTGCCAGCAGGATCCTACAGGGGGTTGAAGCTTTCTTT; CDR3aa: CASRILQGVEAFF
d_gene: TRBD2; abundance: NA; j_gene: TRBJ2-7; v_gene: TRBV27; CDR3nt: TGTGCCAGCCGACTAGAGCGGGGAAGGGTGTACGAGCAGTACTTC; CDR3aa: CASRLERGRVYEQYF
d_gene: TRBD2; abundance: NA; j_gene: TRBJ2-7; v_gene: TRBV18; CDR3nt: TGTGCCAGCTCATCCGGGACTAGCGGTACCTACGAGCAGTACTTC; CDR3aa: CASSSGTSGTYEQYF
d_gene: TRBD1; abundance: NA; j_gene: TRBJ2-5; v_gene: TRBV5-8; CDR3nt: TGTGCCAGCAGCTTGGGGGACAGGTCTCAAGAGACCCAGTACTTC; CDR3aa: CASSLGDRSQETQYF
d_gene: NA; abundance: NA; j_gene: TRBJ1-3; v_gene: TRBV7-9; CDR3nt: TGTGCCAGCAGTCTACAGGGAGCTGGAAACACCATATATTTT; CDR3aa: CASSLQGAGNTIYF
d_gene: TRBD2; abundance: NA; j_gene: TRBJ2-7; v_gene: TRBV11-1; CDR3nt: TGTGCCAGCAGCTTGGGGAGGGAGTCCTACGAGCAGTACTTC; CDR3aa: CASSLGRESYEQYF
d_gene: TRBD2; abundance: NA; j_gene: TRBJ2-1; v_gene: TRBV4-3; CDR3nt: TGCGCCAGCAGCCATCATAGCGGGGGGAAAGCTGGCAATGAGCAGTTCTTC; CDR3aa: CASSHHSGGKAGNEQFF
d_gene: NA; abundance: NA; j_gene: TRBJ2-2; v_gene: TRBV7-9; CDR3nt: TGTGCCAGCAGCTTTCTGGCGGACACCGGGGAGCTGTTTTTT; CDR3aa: CASSFLADTGELFF
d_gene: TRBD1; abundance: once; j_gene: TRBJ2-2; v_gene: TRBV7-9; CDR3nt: TGTGCCAGCAAAACGGGACAGGGCTCCGGGGAGCTGTTTTTT; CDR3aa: CASKTGQGSGELFF
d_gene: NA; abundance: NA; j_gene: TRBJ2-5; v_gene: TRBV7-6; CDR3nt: TGTGCCAGCAGATCCCGGGACTTAGGGGAGACCCAGTACTTC; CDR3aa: CASRSRDLGETQYF
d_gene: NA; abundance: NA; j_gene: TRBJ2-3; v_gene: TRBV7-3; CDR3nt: TGTGCCAGCAGCTTAAGTAGGGGGTCGGATACGCAGTATTTT; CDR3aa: CASSLSRGSDTQYF
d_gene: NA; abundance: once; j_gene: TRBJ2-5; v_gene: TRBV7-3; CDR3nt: TGTGCCAGCAGCTCCGCCTCGGGACACCGGGAGACCCAGTACTTC; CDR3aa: CASSSASGHRETQYF
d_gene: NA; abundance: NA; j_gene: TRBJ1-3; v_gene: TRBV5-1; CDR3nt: TGCGCCAGCAGCTTGGCCGGAGCGGTCTCTGGAAACACCATATATTTT; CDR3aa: CASSLAGAVSGNTIYF
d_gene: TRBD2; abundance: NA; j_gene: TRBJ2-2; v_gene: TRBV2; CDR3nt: TGTGCCAGCAGGGGGGTAGCGGGGCTCACCGGGGAGCTGTTTTTT; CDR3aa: CASRGVAGLTGELFF
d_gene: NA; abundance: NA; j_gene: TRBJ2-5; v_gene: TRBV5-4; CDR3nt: TGTGCCAGCAGCTTGCCAGGCCCGGGGGAGACCCAGTACTTC; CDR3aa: CASSLPGPGETQYF
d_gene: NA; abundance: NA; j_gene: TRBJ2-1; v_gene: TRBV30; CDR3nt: TGTGCCTGGAGTGTCTCGGGTGGGGCGTTCTTC; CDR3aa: CAWSVSGGAFF
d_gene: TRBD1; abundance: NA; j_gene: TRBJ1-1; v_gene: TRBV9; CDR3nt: TGTGCCAGCAGCGTAGGGGCAGGGGGCGTGAACACTGAAGCTTTCTTT; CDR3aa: CASSVGAGGVNTEAFF
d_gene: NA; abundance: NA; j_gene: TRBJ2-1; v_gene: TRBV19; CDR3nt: TGTGCCAGTAGTAAGAATATGGACTACCGGTACAATGAGCAGTTCTTC; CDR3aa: CASSKNMDYRYNEQFF
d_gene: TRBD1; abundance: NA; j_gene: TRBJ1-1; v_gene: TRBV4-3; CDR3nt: TGCGCCAGCAGCCAAGGGGCGGGGACAGGGGGGACTGAAGCTTTCTTT; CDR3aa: CASSQGAGTGGTEAFF
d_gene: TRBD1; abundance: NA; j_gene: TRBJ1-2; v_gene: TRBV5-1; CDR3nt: TGCGCCAGCAGCGGACAGGCTTCCTATGGCTACACCTTC; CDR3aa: CASSGQASYGYTF
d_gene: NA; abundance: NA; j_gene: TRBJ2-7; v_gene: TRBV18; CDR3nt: TGTGCCAGCTCACCTTGGACAGAGGGGACCTACGAGCAGTACTTC; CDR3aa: CASSPWTEGTYEQYF
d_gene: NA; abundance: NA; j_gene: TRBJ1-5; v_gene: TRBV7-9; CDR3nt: TGTGCCAGCAGCAACCAGGGTAATCAGCCCCAGCATTTT; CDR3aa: CASSNQGNQPQHF
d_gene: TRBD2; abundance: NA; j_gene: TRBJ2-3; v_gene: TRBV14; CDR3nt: TGTGCCAGCAGCCTACCCGGGACTAGCGGTGCAGATACGCAGTATTTT; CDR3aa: CASSLPGTSGADTQYF
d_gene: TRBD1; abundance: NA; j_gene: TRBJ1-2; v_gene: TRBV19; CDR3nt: TGTGCCAGTAGTATCAGGAGGGGGCGATCCTATGGCTACACCTTC; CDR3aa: CASSIRRGRSYGYTF
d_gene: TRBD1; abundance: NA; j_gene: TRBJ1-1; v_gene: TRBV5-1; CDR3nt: TGCGCCAGCAGCTTGGCGGGACAGCCTCATGAAGCTTTCTTT; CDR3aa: CASSLAGQPHEAFF
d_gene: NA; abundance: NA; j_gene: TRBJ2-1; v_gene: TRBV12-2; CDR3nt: TGTGCAAGTCGCTTAGCGTTGTCGGGAGGGAATGAGCAGTTCTTC; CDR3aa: CASRLALSGGNEQFF